These T cell receptor beta chains were read from a single sample in a study of blood T cell repertoires in COVID-19. Generated by immunoSEQ multiplex PCR, the TCRdb table keeps only in-frame clones and is missing some. The sample holds 150,000 to 200,000 clones; 94% are singletons and the top ten take around 0.8%. Specimen: peripheral blood. The receptor set was obtained from a man aged 30 to 45 with COVID-19, enrolled during active disease. Both conserved end residues are trimmed from each CDR3.

TRBV6-5 | ASSWTGLQYEQY
TRBV19 | ASRGQATNEKLF
TRBV19 | ASTRNLGGAGGGYT
TRBV3-1/TRBV3-2 | ASSQGLANTGELF
TRBV7-6 | ASSLDGRDRVGYGYT
TRBV5-1 | ASSLPGLAGVQETQY
TRBV5-6 | ASLAGVIPGANVLT
TRBV10-1 | ASSAGGKYEQY
TRBV4-1 | ASSQETGDYGYT
TRBV11-3 | ASSPNAGGLGEQY
TRBV5-5 | ASSSATGSDGYT
TRBV6-5 | ASTWTVRSNQPQH
TRBV5-1 | ASSPGTNGETQY
TRBV9 | ASSVDGAGLSYEQY
TRBV3-1/TRBV3-2 | ASSQEPAGQTQY
TRBV11-2 | ASSSTRTGSYNEQF
TRBV5-1 | ASSSGLAGGEFTDTQY
TRBV4-1 | ASSRGILGGNTIY
TRBV2 | ASSFSSTVNSPLH
TRBV6-5 | ASNNRRSYNSPLH
TRBV27 | ASRRGQGSTYEQY
TRBV6-1 | ASSEAPGQSYEQY
TRBV28 | ASIQTLAGESYEQY
TRBV2 | ASRSGDTDTQY
TRBV18 | ASSPSGGSQSPLH
TRBV19 | ASSRQGYGTDTQY
TRBV14 | ASSPSTGPYTDTQY
TRBV5-4 | ASSLGQRNTEAF
TRBV6-5 | ACGSRGETQY
TRBV7-2 | ASRATGGNNQPQH
TRBV5-6 | ASSLAGVLDQY
TRBV20-1 | SASTRTGENYGYT
TRBV27 | ASSPTAKNSPLH
TRBV11-2 | ASSLGGDEQF
TRBV6-5 | ASSYGHPTEAF
TRBV3-1/TRBV3-2 | ASSPEPMWSTGDNYGYT
TRBV10-2 | ATSPPQTNYGYT
TRBV6-5 | ASSYSSDRGIEKLF
TRBV5-1 | ASSLDGNGYT
TRBV7-2 | ASSPGLADYNEQF